A selection of T cell receptor beta chains follows, all from one sample in a study of cytomegalovirus exposure and HLA in healthy donors. TCRdb keeps only in-frame clones here, not all; method: immunoSEQ multiplex PCR. The profile shows about 200,000 clones, more than 60% of them singletons. The sequenced sample consisted of PBMCs. The receptors were gathered from a girl aged 2-10 years in good health and CMV-seronegative. The CDR3 runs from the conserved cysteine through the conserved F or W. A D gene is named only where the DNA matches it firmly. Clone size is stated in some rows and not others, as once, few, many or a class when expanded.

>TRBJ2-5|.|TRBV4-1|.
CASSAWGELETQYF
TGCGCCAGCAGCGCCTGGGGGGAGCTGGAGACCCAGTACTTC
>TRBJ2-7|TRBD1|TRBV5-4|.
CASSTRTGSYEQYF
TGTGCCAGCAGCACTCGGACAGGTTCCTACGAGCAGTACTTC
>TRBJ1-2|.|TRBV2|.
CASSGPTDFYGYTF
TGTGCCAGCAGTGGCCCGACAGACTTCTATGGCTACACCTTC
>TRBJ1-1|.|TRBV30|once
CACRGAVAFF
TGTGCCTGCCGGGGGGCTGTCGCTTTCTTT
>TRBJ1-6|TRBD1|TRBV4-1|.
CASSHPDRENSPLHF
TGCGCCAGCAGCCATCCTGACAGGGAAAATTCACCCCTCCACTTT
>TRBJ2-1|TRBD2|TRBV7-9|.
CASSLRTSGSSNEQFF
TGTGCCAGCAGCTTAAGGACTAGCGGGTCGAGCAATGAGCAGTTCTTC
>TRBJ2-1|TRBD2|TRBV18|.
CASSPGTSSYNEQFF
TGTGCCAGCTCACCCGGGACTAGCTCCTACAATGAGCAGTTCTTC
>TRBJ2-7|TRBD1|TRBV19|.
CASSQGASEQYF
TGTGCCAGTAGTCAGGGGGCCTCCGAGCAGTACTTC
>TRBJ2-2|TRBD1|TRBV6-1|.
CASKYGTGNTGELFF
TGTGCCAGCAAATACGGGACAGGGAACACCGGGGAGCTGTTTTTT
>TRBJ1-1|.|TRBV11-2|.
CASSLGGRWQPNTEAFF
TGTGCCAGCAGCTTAGGAGGTCGGTGGCAGCCGAACACTGAAGCTTTCTTT
>TRBJ2-7|TRBD2|TRBV11-2|once
CASSLVGAGGREQYF
TGTGCCAGCAGCTTAGTGGGGGCGGGAGGTAGGGAGCAGTACTTC
>TRBJ2-1|.|TRBV19|.
CASSNKRNYNEQFF
TGTGCCAGTAGTAACAAGCGAAACTACAATGAGCAGTTCTTC
>TRBJ2-2|.|TRBV7-6|.
CASSSPPSGAGELFF
TGTGCCAGCAGCTCCCCGCCATCGGGAGCCGGGGAGCTGTTTTTT
>TRBJ2-7|.|TRBV6-5|.
CASSYSISYEQYF
TGTGCCAGCAGTTACTCAATCAGCTACGAGCAGTACTTC
>TRBJ2-1|.|TRBV2|.
CASSPLSQTAYNEQFF
TGTGCCAGCAGCCCTCTGAGCCAGACAGCCTACAATGAGCAGTTCTTC
>TRBJ2-7|TRBD2|TRBV10-3|.
CAISGREGPYEQYF
TGTGCCATCAGTGGCCGGGAGGGTCCCTACGAGCAGTACTTC
>TRBJ1-1|.|TRBV18|.
CASLVGRETEAFF
TGTGCCAGCCTCGTGGGGCGGGAAACTGAAGCTTTCTTT
>TRBJ2-7|.|TRBV10-2|.
CASRRAGESYEQYF
TGCGCCAGCAGGAGGGCAGGGGAGTCCTACGAGCAGTACTTC
>TRBJ2-5|TRBD2|TRBV7-2|.
CASSPGTNKETQYF
TGTGCCAGCAGCCCCGGGACTAACAAAGAGACCCAGTACTTC
>TRBJ1-1|TRBD1|TRBV6-6|.
CASTQGWDTEAFF
TGTGCCAGCACACAGGGGTGGGACACTGAAGCTTTCTTT
>TRBJ2-7|.|TRBV6-1|.
CASTLAWGQNYEQYF
TGTGCCAGCACTCTGGCCTGGGGACAAAACTACGAGCAGTACTTC
>TRBJ1-2|TRBD1|TRBV5-5|few
CASSLKLTPGQGPYGYTF
TGTGCCAGCAGCCTAAAGCTTACTCCGGGACAGGGGCCCTATGGCTACACCTTC
>TRBJ2-7|.|TRBV6-5|.
CASSYGAADEQYF
TGTGCCAGCAGTTACGGTGCTGCGGACGAGCAGTACTTC
>TRBJ2-1|.|TRBV15|once
CATSRNPGRGNEQFF
TGTGCCACCAGCAGAAACCCGGGACGGGGGAATGAGCAGTTCTTC
>TRBJ2-7|.|TRBV27|.
CASSDWGSPEQYF
TGTGCCAGCAGTGACTGGGGCTCGCCCGAGCAGTACTTC
>TRBJ1-2|TRBD1|TRBV5-5|.
CASRAPGQKPYGYTF
TGTGCCAGCAGGGCACCGGGACAGAAGCCCTATGGCTACACCTTC
>TRBJ1-3|TRBD1|TRBV6-5|.
CASSHDRGRNTIYF
TGTGCCAGCAGCCATGACAGGGGAAGAAACACCATATATTTT
>TRBJ2-1|TRBD2|TRBV7-6|.
CASSERGVVNEQFF
TGTGCCAGCAGCGAACGGGGGGTCGTGAATGAGCAGTTCTTC
>TRBJ2-5|TRBD1|TRBV5-1|.
CASSLTGVRETQYF
TGCGCCAGCAGCTTGACAGGGGTTCGGGAGACCCAGTACTTC
>TRBJ2-1|TRBD2|TRBV2|.
CASSDQGTSGGREFF
TGTGCCAGCAGTGATCAAGGGACTAGCGGGGGGAGGGAGTTCTTC
>TRBJ2-1|.|TRBV4-1|many
CASSHQRLTRSYNEQFF
TGCGCCAGCAGCCACCAAAGACTAACTCGCTCCTACAATGAGCAGTTCTTC
>TRBJ2-5|TRBD2|TRBV7-8|.
CASSLRSVRGGQETQYF
TGTGCCAGCAGCCTAAGGTCGGTTCGCGGGGGCCAAGAGACCCAGTACTTC
>TRBJ2-1|TRBD2|TRBV11-3|.
CASSLDFRLAGAYNEQFF
TGTGCCAGCAGCTTAGATTTTAGGCTAGCGGGAGCCTACAATGAGCAGTTCTTC
>TRBJ1-5|.|TRBV18|.
CASSRTPDSNQPQHF
TGTGCCAGCTCCCGGACACCAGATAGCAATCAGCCCCAGCATTTT
>TRBJ1-1|TRBD1|TRBV4-1|.
CASRKGGASLNTEAFF
TGCGCCAGCAGAAAAGGGGGCGCCTCTCTGAACACTGAAGCTTTCTTT
>TRBJ1-1|.|TRBV29-1|.
CSVAPGAMNTEAFF
TGCAGCGTTGCGCCGGGAGCCATGAACACTGAAGCTTTCTTT
>TRBJ2-2|.|TRBV4-1|.
CASSQGGGGHTGELFF
TGCGCCAGCAGCCAAGGCGGCGGGGGCCACACCGGGGAGCTGTTTTTT
>TRBJ2-7|TRBD1|TRBV6-6|.
CASGDRANEQYF
TGTGCCAGCGGGGACAGGGCCAACGAGCAGTACTTC
>TRBJ1-3|TRBD1|TRBV2|.
CASSEFTGERNTIYF
TGTGCCAGCAGTGAGTTTACAGGGGAGCGGAACACCATATATTTT